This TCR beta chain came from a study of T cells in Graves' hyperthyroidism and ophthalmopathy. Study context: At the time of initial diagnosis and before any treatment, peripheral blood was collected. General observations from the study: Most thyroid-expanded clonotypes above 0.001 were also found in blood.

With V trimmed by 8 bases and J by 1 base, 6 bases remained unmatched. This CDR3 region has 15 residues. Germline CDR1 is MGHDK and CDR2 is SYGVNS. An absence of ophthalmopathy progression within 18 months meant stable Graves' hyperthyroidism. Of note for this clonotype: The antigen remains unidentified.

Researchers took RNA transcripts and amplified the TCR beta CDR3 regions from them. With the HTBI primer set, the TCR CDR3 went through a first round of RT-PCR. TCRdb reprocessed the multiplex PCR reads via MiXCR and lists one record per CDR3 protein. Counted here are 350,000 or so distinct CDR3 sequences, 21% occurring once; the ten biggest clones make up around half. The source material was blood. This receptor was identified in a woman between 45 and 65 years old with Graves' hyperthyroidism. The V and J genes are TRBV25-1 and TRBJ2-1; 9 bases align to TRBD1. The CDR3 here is CASHPGTGSYNEQFF. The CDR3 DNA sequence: TGTGCCAGCCATCCCGGGACAGGGTCCTACAATGAGCAGTTCTTC.